Listed below are T cell receptor beta chains from one sample, sequenced in a study of shared clonotypes between healthy human individuals. Only in-frame clones appear in the TCRdb table, and some are missing; sequencing was by immunoSEQ multiplex PCR. Here the sample spans more than 2 million clones, approximately 95% being singletons. The sample comprised naive CD8+ T cells sorted from blood. All receptors come from a man between 18 and 35 years old in good health. CDR3s include the opening cysteine and the closing phenylalanine or tryptophan. The order of the fields is D gene, clone size, V gene, J gene, CDR3 protein, CDR3 DNA. The D gene is left open where the match is weak. Clone size, where shown, is once, few, many, or a class for clones that have expanded.

D gene: .; clone size: .; V gene: TRBV6-6; J gene: TRBJ1-1; CDR3 protein: CASSYGTENTEAFF; CDR3 DNA: TGTGCCAGCAGTTATGGGACGGAGAACACTGAAGCTTTCTTT
D gene: .; clone size: few; V gene: TRBV27; J gene: TRBJ2-7; CDR3 protein: CASGYYEQYF; CDR3 DNA: TGTGCCAGCGGTTACTACGAGCAGTACTTC
D gene: TRBD2; clone size: .; V gene: TRBV5-1; J gene: TRBJ2-7; CDR3 protein: CASSLALRGGYEQYF; CDR3 DNA: TGCGCCAGCAGCTTGGCCTTGCGGGGGGGCTACGAGCAGTACTTC
D gene: TRBD2; clone size: .; V gene: TRBV6-6; J gene: TRBJ2-3; CDR3 protein: CASTRLAEVTDTQYF; CDR3 DNA: TGTGCCAGCACCCGACTAGCGGAAGTAACAGATACGCAGTATTTT
D gene: .; clone size: .; V gene: TRBV10-2; J gene: TRBJ2-1; CDR3 protein: CASSGGTPNEQFF; CDR3 DNA: TGCGCCAGCAGTGGGGGGACACCCAATGAGCAGTTCTTC
D gene: TRBD2; clone size: .; V gene: TRBV2; J gene: TRBJ2-1; CDR3 protein: CASSEWREGYNEQFF; CDR3 DNA: TGTGCCAGCAGTGAATGGCGGGAGGGCTACAATGAGCAGTTCTTC
D gene: TRBD1; clone size: .; V gene: TRBV6-5; J gene: TRBJ2-7; CDR3 protein: CASSLTGASYEQYF; CDR3 DNA: TGTGCCAGCAGCCTGACAGGGGCATCTTACGAGCAGTACTTC
D gene: TRBD2; clone size: .; V gene: TRBV10-2; J gene: TRBJ2-7; CDR3 protein: CASSSGRAGSYEQYF; CDR3 DNA: TGCGCCAGCAGTAGCGGGAGGGCCGGGTCCTACGAGCAGTACTTC
D gene: .; clone size: .; V gene: TRBV11-2; J gene: TRBJ2-2; CDR3 protein: CASSLGHGELFF; CDR3 DNA: TGTGCCAGCAGCTTAGGGCACGGGGAGCTGTTTTTT
D gene: .; clone size: .; V gene: TRBV6-1; J gene: TRBJ2-3; CDR3 protein: CASSEAGGSTDTQYF; CDR3 DNA: TGTGCCAGCAGTGAAGCCGGGGGTAGCACAGATACGCAGTATTTT
D gene: .; clone size: .; V gene: TRBV5-4; J gene: TRBJ2-2; CDR3 protein: CASSLVTGNTGELFF; CDR3 DNA: TGTGCCAGCAGCTTGGTAACAGGGAACACCGGGGAGCTGTTTTTT
D gene: .; clone size: .; V gene: TRBV2; J gene: TRBJ2-7; CDR3 protein: CASSEGPFLSEQYF; CDR3 DNA: TGTGCCAGCAGTGAGGGGCCCTTTTTGTCCGAGCAGTACTTC
D gene: .; clone size: .; V gene: TRBV15; J gene: TRBJ1-2; CDR3 protein: CATSRGEGTGGYTF; CDR3 DNA: TGTGCCACCAGCAGAGGGGAGGGCACGGGCGGCTACACCTTC
D gene: .; clone size: .; V gene: TRBV4-3; J gene: TRBJ2-7; CDR3 protein: CASSQDRDSSYEQYF; CDR3 DNA: TGCGCCAGCAGCCAAGACCGGGACTCATCCTACGAGCAGTACTTC
D gene: .; clone size: once; V gene: TRBV6-4; J gene: TRBJ1-5; CDR3 protein: CASSDSGSHQGKTDQPQHF; CDR3 DNA: TGTGCCAGCAGTGACTCGGGATCCCATCAGGGGAAAACAGACCAGCCCCAGCATTTT
D gene: .; clone size: .; V gene: TRBV30; J gene: TRBJ2-7; CDR3 protein: CAWERGESYEQYF; CDR3 DNA: TGTGCCTGGGAACGGGGAGAGTCCTACGAGCAGTACTTC
D gene: TRBD2; clone size: .; V gene: TRBV9; J gene: TRBJ2-3; CDR3 protein: CASSASGSATDTQYF; CDR3 DNA: TGTGCCAGCAGCGCTAGCGGGAGCGCCACAGATACGCAGTATTTT
D gene: TRBD1; clone size: .; V gene: TRBV6-5; J gene: TRBJ2-3; CDR3 protein: CASSYSPTGGTDTQYF; CDR3 DNA: TGTGCCAGCAGTTACTCTCCGACAGGGGGGACAGATACGCAGTATTTT
D gene: .; clone size: .; V gene: TRBV28; J gene: TRBJ2-4; CDR3 protein: CASSSDWKIKNIQYF; CDR3 DNA: TGTGCCAGCAGTTCGGACTGGAAAATTAAAAACATTCAGTACTTC
D gene: .; clone size: once; V gene: TRBV7-9; J gene: TRBJ1-1; CDR3 protein: CASSSRWGLMAEAFF; CDR3 DNA: TGTGCCAGCAGCTCCAGATGGGGGCTCATGGCTGAAGCTTTCTTT
D gene: TRBD2; clone size: .; V gene: TRBV11-2; J gene: TRBJ2-1; CDR3 protein: CASSGTSGYNEQFF; CDR3 DNA: TGTGCCAGCAGCGGGACTAGCGGGTACAATGAGCAGTTCTTC
D gene: .; clone size: .; V gene: TRBV19; J gene: TRBJ2-2; CDR3 protein: CASSIYSGLQNTGELFF; CDR3 DNA: TGTGCCAGTAGTATCTACTCGGGACTTCAGAACACCGGGGAGCTGTTTTTT
D gene: .; clone size: .; V gene: TRBV2; J gene: TRBJ2-7; CDR3 protein: CAESVDSYEQYF; CDR3 DNA: TGTGCCGAATCTGTAGACAGCTACGAGCAGTACTTC
D gene: .; clone size: .; V gene: TRBV27; J gene: TRBJ2-7; CDR3 protein: CASSLNGQSHEQYF; CDR3 DNA: TGTGCCAGCAGTTTAAATGGGCAGTCACACGAGCAGTACTTC
D gene: .; clone size: .; V gene: TRBV19; J gene: TRBJ1-1; CDR3 protein: CASSPVGTEAFF; CDR3 DNA: TGTGCCAGTAGTCCCGTGGGCACTGAAGCTTTCTTT
D gene: .; clone size: .; V gene: TRBV7-9; J gene: TRBJ2-2; CDR3 protein: CASSLVTIQNTGELFF; CDR3 DNA: TGTGCCAGCAGCTTAGTGACGATTCAGAACACCGGGGAGCTGTTTTTT
D gene: .; clone size: .; V gene: TRBV5-6; J gene: TRBJ1-2; CDR3 protein: CASSLDAGGANYGYTF; CDR3 DNA: TGTGCCAGCAGCTTGGATGCGGGGGGCGCGAACTATGGCTACACCTTC
D gene: .; clone size: .; V gene: TRBV7-9; J gene: TRBJ2-3; CDR3 protein: CASSPQWTGVLTDTQYF; CDR3 DNA: TGTGCCAGCAGCCCCCAGTGGACCGGGGTTCTCACAGATACGCAGTATTTT
D gene: TRBD2; clone size: .; V gene: TRBV11-2; J gene: TRBJ2-7; CDR3 protein: CASSLERESSYEQYF; CDR3 DNA: TGTGCCAGCAGCTTAGAGCGGGAGTCCTCCTACGAGCAGTACTTC
D gene: .; clone size: .; V gene: TRBV2; J gene: TRBJ2-1; CDR3 protein: CASSEVFLYNEQFF; CDR3 DNA: TGTGCCAGCAGTGAAGTGTTCCTGTACAATGAGCAGTTCTTC
D gene: .; clone size: .; V gene: TRBV9; J gene: TRBJ2-7; CDR3 protein: CASSVNSGEQYF; CDR3 DNA: TGTGCCAGCAGCGTAAATAGCGGCGAGCAGTACTTC
D gene: .; clone size: .; V gene: TRBV27; J gene: TRBJ2-5; CDR3 protein: CASSSYPGHGETQYF; CDR3 DNA: TGTGCCAGCAGTTCCTACCCGGGACACGGAGAGACCCAGTACTTC
D gene: .; clone size: .; V gene: TRBV4-2; J gene: TRBJ2-3; CDR3 protein: CASSQVAADTQYF; CDR3 DNA: TGTGCCAGCAGCCAGGTAGCGGCAGATACGCAGTATTTT
D gene: .; clone size: .; V gene: TRBV6-6; J gene: TRBJ1-6; CDR3 protein: CASWGGSYNSPLHF; CDR3 DNA: TGTGCCAGCTGGGGGGGCTCCTATAATTCACCCCTCCACTTT
D gene: .; clone size: .; V gene: TRBV5-1; J gene: TRBJ2-7; CDR3 protein: CASSLSPGFYEQYF; CDR3 DNA: TGCGCCAGCAGCTTGTCTCCAGGATTCTACGAGCAGTACTTC
D gene: TRBD2; clone size: .; V gene: TRBV28; J gene: TRBJ2-3; CDR3 protein: CASSLWTSGGGPQYF; CDR3 DNA: TGTGCCAGCAGTTTATGGACTAGCGGGGGGGGACCGCAGTATTTT
D gene: TRBD2; clone size: .; V gene: TRBV6-1; J gene: TRBJ2-3; CDR3 protein: CAKKLAGRPDTQYF; CDR3 DNA: TGTGCCAAAAAATTAGCGGGACGCCCGGATACGCAGTATTTT
D gene: TRBD2; clone size: .; V gene: TRBV7-8; J gene: TRBJ2-7; CDR3 protein: CASSLAGYGYEQYF; CDR3 DNA: TGTGCCAGCAGCCTAGCGGGATACGGCTACGAGCAGTACTTC
D gene: .; clone size: .; V gene: TRBV2; J gene: TRBJ2-5; CDR3 protein: CASRAGQETQYF; CDR3 DNA: TGTGCCAGCAGGGCGGGACAAGAGACCCAGTACTTC
D gene: TRBD1; clone size: .; V gene: TRBV5-6; J gene: TRBJ1-1; CDR3 protein: CASSLDPGQGIEAFF; CDR3 DNA: TGTGCCAGCAGCTTGGACCCTGGACAGGGGATTGAAGCTTTCTTT
D gene: TRBD1; clone size: .; V gene: TRBV28; J gene: TRBJ2-5; CDR3 protein: CASSLLETGEETQYF; CDR3 DNA: TGTGCCAGCAGTTTACTTGAGACAGGGGAAGAGACCCAGTACTTC
D gene: TRBD2; clone size: .; V gene: TRBV4-3; J gene: TRBJ2-7; CDR3 protein: CASSQDLGEGQYEQYF; CDR3 DNA: TGCGCCAGCAGCCAAGATTTGGGGGAGGGCCAATACGAGCAGTACTTC
D gene: .; clone size: .; V gene: TRBV28; J gene: TRBJ2-7; CDR3 protein: CASSKYPGITALGSEQYF; CDR3 DNA: TGTGCCAGCAGTAAATACCCAGGGATAACAGCCCTAGGGAGCGAGCAGTACTTC
D gene: .; clone size: .; V gene: TRBV28; J gene: TRBJ2-7; CDR3 protein: CASSLAGAGEQYF; CDR3 DNA: TGTGCCAGCAGTTTAGCGGGGGCAGGCGAGCAGTACTTC
D gene: .; clone size: .; V gene: TRBV5-1; J gene: TRBJ2-5; CDR3 protein: CASSLEGGVQETQYF; CDR3 DNA: TGCGCCAGCAGCTTGGAAGGGGGAGTCCAAGAGACCCAGTACTTC
D gene: .; clone size: .; V gene: TRBV4-3; J gene: TRBJ1-4; CDR3 protein: CASSQVVGSSVPNEKLFF; CDR3 DNA: TGCGCCAGCAGCCAAGTGGTGGGTAGCTCCGTTCCTAATGAAAAACTGTTTTTT
D gene: TRBD1; clone size: .; V gene: TRBV4-3; J gene: TRBJ2-5; CDR3 protein: CASSQDDRVQETQYF; CDR3 DNA: TGCGCCAGCAGCCAAGATGACAGGGTACAAGAGACCCAGTACTTC
D gene: TRBD2; clone size: .; V gene: TRBV6-5; J gene: TRBJ2-5; CDR3 protein: CASSYGRARETQYF; CDR3 DNA: TGTGCCAGCAGTTATGGGAGGGCCAGAGAGACCCAGTACTTC
D gene: .; clone size: .; V gene: TRBV7-9; J gene: TRBJ1-2; CDR3 protein: CASSPSSAEANYGYTF; CDR3 DNA: TGTGCCAGCAGCCCCTCCTCGGCAGAGGCAAACTATGGCTACACCTTC
D gene: TRBD1; clone size: .; V gene: TRBV6-6; J gene: TRBJ2-7; CDR3 protein: CASSYSGPGGDEQYF; CDR3 DNA: TGTGCCAGCAGTTACTCGGGGCCAGGGGGCGACGAGCAGTACTTC
D gene: .; clone size: few; V gene: TRBV19; J gene: TRBJ2-7; CDR3 protein: CASSGGAGPYEQYF; CDR3 DNA: TGTGCCAGTAGTGGAGGCGCGGGGCCCTACGAGCAGTACTTC
D gene: .; clone size: .; V gene: TRBV6-1; J gene: TRBJ2-7; CDR3 protein: CASSEGSQAPYEQYF; CDR3 DNA: TGTGCCAGCAGTGAAGGGTCCCAGGCCCCCTACGAGCAGTACTTC
D gene: .; clone size: .; V gene: TRBV6-5; J gene: TRBJ2-7; CDR3 protein: CASSEAGSSYEQYF; CDR3 DNA: TGTGCCAGCAGCGAGGCAGGGAGCTCCTACGAGCAGTACTTC
D gene: .; clone size: .; V gene: TRBV13; J gene: TRBJ2-5; CDR3 protein: CASKGREETQYF; CDR3 DNA: TGTGCCAGCAAAGGCAGGGAAGAGACCCAGTACTTC
D gene: .; clone size: .; V gene: TRBV28; J gene: TRBJ2-3; CDR3 protein: CASTIPGGTDTQYF; CDR3 DNA: TGTGCCAGCACCATTCCCGGGGGCACAGATACGCAGTATTTT
D gene: TRBD2; clone size: .; V gene: TRBV4-3; J gene: TRBJ2-5; CDR3 protein: CASSQDRILAGVQETQYF; CDR3 DNA: TGCGCCAGCAGCCAAGATCGAATCTTAGCGGGAGTCCAAGAGACCCAGTACTTC
D gene: .; clone size: .; V gene: TRBV14; J gene: TRBJ1-3; CDR3 protein: CASSQDNFSGNTIYF; CDR3 DNA: TGTGCCAGCAGCCAAGATAATTTCTCTGGAAACACCATATATTTT
D gene: TRBD1; clone size: .; V gene: TRBV11-3; J gene: TRBJ1-5; CDR3 protein: CASSSSFKGGSQPQHF; CDR3 DNA: TGTGCCAGCAGCTCCAGTTTCAAAGGGGGCAGTCAGCCCCAGCATTTT
D gene: .; clone size: .; V gene: TRBV4-1; J gene: TRBJ2-5; CDR3 protein: CASSQERYQETQYF; CDR3 DNA: TGCGCCAGCAGCCAAGAACGGTACCAAGAGACCCAGTACTTC
D gene: TRBD1; clone size: .; V gene: TRBV6-5; J gene: TRBJ1-2; CDR3 protein: CASSDGQGGYGYTF; CDR3 DNA: TGTGCCAGCAGTGACGGACAGGGAGGGTATGGCTACACCTTC